Detailed here is one T cell receptor (beta chain). The length of the CDR3 is 15 residues. The V gene's germline CDR1 is LGHDT and CDR2 YNNKEL (reference sequence). V lost 1 base and J lost 2; bases outside the gene matches: 4. The source of the sample is a study of control samples from healthy donors and cancer patients. The repertoire was sequenced with immunoSEQ multiplex PCR; TCRdb's copy has only in-frame clones and lacks some. The data show about 190,000 clones, with 91% seen just once and about 1.7% held by the top ten. The chain joins TRBV3-1 (or the pseudogene TRBV3-2) to TRBJ2-7; 8 bases line up with TRBD1. Sequencing was performed on blood. This TCR derives from a man younger than 45 in good health. The CDR3 sequence: CASSQGRTGPYEQYF. The CDR3 DNA reads TGTGCCAGCAGCCAAGGTCGGACAGGGCCCTACGAGCAGTACTTC.